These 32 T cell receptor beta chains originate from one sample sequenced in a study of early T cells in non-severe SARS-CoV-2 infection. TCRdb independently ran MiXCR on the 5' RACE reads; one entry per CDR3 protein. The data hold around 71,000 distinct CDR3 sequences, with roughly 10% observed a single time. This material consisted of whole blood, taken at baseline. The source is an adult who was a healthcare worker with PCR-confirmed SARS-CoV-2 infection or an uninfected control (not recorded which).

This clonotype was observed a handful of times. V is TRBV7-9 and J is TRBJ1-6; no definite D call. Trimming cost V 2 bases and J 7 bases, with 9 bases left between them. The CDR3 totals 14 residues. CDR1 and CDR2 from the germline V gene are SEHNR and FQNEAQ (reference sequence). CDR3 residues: CASSLKPANSPLHF. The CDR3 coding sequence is TGTGCCAGCAGCTTAAAGCCAGCGAATTCACCCCTCCACTTT.

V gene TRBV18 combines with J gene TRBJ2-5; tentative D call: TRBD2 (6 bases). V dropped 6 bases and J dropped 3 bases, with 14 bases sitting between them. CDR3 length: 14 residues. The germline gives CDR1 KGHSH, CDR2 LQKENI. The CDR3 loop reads CASSRGGAEETQYF. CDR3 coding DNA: TGTGCCAGCTCGCGCGGAGGGGCGGAAGAGACCCAGTACTTC.

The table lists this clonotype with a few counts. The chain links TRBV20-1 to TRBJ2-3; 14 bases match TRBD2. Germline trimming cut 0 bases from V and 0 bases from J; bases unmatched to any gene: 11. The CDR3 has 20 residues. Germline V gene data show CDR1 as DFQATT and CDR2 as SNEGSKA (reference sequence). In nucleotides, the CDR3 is TGCAGTGCTAGAGACCCCGGACTAGCGGGAGGCGTAACTAGCACAGATACGCAGTATTTT. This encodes CSARDPGLAGGVTSTDTQYF.

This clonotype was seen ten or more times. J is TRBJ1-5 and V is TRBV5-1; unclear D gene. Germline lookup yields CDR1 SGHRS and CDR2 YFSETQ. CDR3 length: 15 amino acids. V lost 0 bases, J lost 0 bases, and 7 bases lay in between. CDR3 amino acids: CASSLEGYSNQPQHF. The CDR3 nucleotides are TGCGCCAGCAGCTTGGAGGGTTATAGCAATCAGCCCCAGCATTTT.

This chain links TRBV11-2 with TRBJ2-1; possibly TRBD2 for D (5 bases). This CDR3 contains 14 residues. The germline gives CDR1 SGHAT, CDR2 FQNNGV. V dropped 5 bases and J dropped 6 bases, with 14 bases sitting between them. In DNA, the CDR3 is TGTGCCAGCAGCCCTGCGCGGGTGGTCAATGAGCAGTTCTTC. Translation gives CASSPARVVNEQFF.

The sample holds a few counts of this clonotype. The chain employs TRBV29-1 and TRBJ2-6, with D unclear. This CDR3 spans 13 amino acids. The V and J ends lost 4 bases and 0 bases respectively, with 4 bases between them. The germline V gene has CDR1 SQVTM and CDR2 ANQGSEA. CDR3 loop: CSVVISGANVLTF. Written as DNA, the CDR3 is TGCAGCGTTGTAATCTCTGGGGCCAACGTCCTGACTTTC.

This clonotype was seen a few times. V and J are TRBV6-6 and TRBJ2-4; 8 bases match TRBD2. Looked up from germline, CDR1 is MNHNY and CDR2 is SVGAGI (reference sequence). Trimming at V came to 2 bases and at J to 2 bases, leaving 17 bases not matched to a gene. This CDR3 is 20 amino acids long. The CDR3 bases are TGTGCCAGCAGTTACAAAGCGGGAGTCTTCAATATCTGGTCCAAAAACATTCAGTACTTC. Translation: CASSYKAGVFNIWSKNIQYF.

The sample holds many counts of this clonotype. The CDR3 reads CASSPGRVPSTDTQYF. The CDR3 DNA reads TGTGCCAGCAGCCCCGGCCGCGTACCAAGCACAGATACGCAGTATTTT. The chain recombines TRBV7-2 with TRBJ2-3; D is unclear. Germline CDR1 is SGHTA and CDR2 is FQGNSA. V was trimmed by 5 bases and J by 0 bases, leaving 15 bases between them. The CDR3 length is 16 residues. Drawing the rest from reference TRBV7-2 and TRBJ2-3, the complete variable domain is GAGVSQSPSNKVTEKGKDVELRCDPISGHTALYWYRQSLGQGLEFLIYFQGNSAPDKSGLPSDRFSAERTGGSVSTLTIQRTQQEDSAVYLCASSPGRVPSTDTQYFGPGTRLTVL.

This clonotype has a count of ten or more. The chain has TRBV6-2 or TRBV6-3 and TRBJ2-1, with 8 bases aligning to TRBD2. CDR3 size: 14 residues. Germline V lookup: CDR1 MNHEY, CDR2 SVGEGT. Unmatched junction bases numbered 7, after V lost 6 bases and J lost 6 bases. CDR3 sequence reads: CASRQRELGNEQFF. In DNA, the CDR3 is TGTGCCAGCAGACAGCGGGAGCTGGGCAATGAGCAGTTCTTC.

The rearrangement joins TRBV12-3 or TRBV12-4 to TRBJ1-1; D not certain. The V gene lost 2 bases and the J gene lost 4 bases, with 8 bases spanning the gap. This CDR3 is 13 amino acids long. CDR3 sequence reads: CASSLKLITEAFF. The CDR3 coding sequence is TGTGCCAGCAGTTTAAAGCTGATCACTGAAGCTTTCTTT.

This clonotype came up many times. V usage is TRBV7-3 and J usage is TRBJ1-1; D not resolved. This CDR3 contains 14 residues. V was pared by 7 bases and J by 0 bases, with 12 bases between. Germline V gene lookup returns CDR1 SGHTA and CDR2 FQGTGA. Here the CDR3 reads CASTRTPMNTEAFF. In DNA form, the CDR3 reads TGTGCCAGCACCCGTACGCCTATGAACACTGAAGCTTTCTTT.

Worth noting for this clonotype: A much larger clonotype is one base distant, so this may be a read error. CDR3 loop: CASSEWRPSTDTQYF. In nucleotides, the CDR3 is TGTGCCAGCAGCGAGTGGCGTCCCAGCACAGATACGCAGTATTTT. This rearrangement joins TRBV7-2 to TRBJ2-3; D is uncertain. CDR1 and CDR2 (germline): SGHTA, FQGNSA. The CDR3 contains 15 residues. The germline V and J ends were trimmed by 5 bases and 0 bases, with 12 bases remaining between them.

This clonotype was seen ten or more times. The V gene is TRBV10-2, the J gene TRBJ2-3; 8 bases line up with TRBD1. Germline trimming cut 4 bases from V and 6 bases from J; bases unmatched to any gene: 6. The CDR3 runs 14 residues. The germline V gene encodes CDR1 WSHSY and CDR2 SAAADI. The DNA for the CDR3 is TGCGCCAGCAGTGCAGGGGGCCCACCTGATACGCAGTATTTT. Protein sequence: CASSAGGPPDTQYF.

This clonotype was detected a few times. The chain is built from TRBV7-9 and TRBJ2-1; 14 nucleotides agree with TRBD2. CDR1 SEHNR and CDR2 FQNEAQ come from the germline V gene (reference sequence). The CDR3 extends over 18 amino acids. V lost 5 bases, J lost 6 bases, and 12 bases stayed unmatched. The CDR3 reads CASSTSGTSGRSFNEQFF. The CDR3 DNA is TGTGCCAGCAGCACCTCCGGGACTAGCGGGAGAAGCTTCAATGAGCAGTTCTTC.

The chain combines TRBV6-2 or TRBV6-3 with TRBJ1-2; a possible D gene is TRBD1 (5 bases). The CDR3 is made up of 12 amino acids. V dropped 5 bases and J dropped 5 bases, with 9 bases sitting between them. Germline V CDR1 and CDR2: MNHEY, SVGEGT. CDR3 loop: CASSLTDYGYTF. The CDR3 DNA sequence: TGTGCCAGCAGTCTGACAGATTATGGCTACACCTTC.

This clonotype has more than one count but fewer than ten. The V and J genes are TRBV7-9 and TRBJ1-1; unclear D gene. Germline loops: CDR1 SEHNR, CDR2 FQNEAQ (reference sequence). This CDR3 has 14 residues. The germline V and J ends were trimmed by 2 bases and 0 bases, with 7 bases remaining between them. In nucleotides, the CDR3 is TGTGCCAGCAGCTTATTAGGGATGAACACTGAAGCTTTCTTT. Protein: CASSLLGMNTEAFF.

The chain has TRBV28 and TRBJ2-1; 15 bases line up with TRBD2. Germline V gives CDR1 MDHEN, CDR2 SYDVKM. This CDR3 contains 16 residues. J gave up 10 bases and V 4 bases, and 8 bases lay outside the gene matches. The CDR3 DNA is TGTGCCAGCAGTTCCGGGACTAGCGGGGGGTACAGGGAGCAGTTCTTC. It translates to CASSSGTSGGYREQFF.

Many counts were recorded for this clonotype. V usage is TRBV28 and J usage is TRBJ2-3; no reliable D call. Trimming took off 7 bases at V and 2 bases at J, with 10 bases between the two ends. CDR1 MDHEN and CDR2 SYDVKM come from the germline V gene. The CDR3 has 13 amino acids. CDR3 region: CASKLSATDTQYF. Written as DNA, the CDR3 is TGTGCCAGCAAATTGTCAGCCACAGATACGCAGTATTTT. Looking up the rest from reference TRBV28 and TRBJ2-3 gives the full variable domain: DVKVTQSSRYLVKRTGEKVFLECVQDMDHENMFWYRQDPGLGLRLIYFSYDVKMKEKGDIPEGYSVSREKKERFSLILESASTNQTSMYLCASKLSATDTQYFGPGTRLTVL.

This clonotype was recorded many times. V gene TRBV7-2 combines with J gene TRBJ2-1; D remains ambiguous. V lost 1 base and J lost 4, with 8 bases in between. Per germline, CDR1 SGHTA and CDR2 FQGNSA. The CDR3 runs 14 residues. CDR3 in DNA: TGTGCCAGCAGCTTAGAGGGCAGTTACAATGAGCAGTTCTTC. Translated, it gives CASSLEGSYNEQFF.

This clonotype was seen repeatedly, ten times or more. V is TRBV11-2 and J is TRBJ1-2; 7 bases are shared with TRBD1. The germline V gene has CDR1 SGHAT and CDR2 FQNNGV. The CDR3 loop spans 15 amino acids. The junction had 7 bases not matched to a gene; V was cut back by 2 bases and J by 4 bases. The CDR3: CASSLPGQQVYGYTF. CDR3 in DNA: TGTGCCAGCAGCTTACCGGGACAGCAAGTCTATGGCTACACCTTC.

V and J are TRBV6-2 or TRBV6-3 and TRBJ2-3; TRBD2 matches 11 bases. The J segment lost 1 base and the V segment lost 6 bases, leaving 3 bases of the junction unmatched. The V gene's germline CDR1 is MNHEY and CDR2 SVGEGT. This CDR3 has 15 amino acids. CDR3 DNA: TGTGCCAGCAGGCAGACTAGCGGGGGCACAGATACGCAGTATTTT. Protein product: CASRQTSGGTDTQYF.

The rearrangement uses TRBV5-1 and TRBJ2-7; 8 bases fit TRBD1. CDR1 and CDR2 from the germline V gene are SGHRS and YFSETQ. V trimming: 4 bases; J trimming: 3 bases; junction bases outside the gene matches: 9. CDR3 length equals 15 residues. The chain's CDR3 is CASSQNTDRVYEQYF. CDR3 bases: TGCGCCAGCAGCCAAAACACGGACAGGGTCTACGAGCAGTACTTC.

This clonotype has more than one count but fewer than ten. The CDR3 protein is CASRGERTSGSNEQFF. CDR3 DNA sequence: TGCGCCAGCAGGGGTGAGAGGACTAGCGGGTCCAATGAGCAGTTCTTC. The chain links TRBV5-1 to TRBJ2-1; 11 positions agree with TRBD2. This CDR3 spans 16 amino acids. The V gene's germline CDR1 is SGHRS and CDR2 YFSETQ. V was clipped by 5 bases and J by 6 bases; unmatched bases: 10.

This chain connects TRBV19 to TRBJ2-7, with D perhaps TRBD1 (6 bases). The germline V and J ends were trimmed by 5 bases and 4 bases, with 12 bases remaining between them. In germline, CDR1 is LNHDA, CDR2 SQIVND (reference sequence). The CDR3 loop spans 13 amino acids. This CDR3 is CASSAGVSYEQYF. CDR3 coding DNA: TGTGCCAGTAGTGCAGGGGTTTCTTACGAGCAGTACTTC.

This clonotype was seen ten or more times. The CDR3 is CASSTPNGAKNIQYF. The CDR3, as DNA: TGTGCCAGTAGTACTCCGAATGGAGCCAAAAACATTCAGTACTTC. The rearrangement joins TRBV19 to TRBJ2-4, with D unresolved. The CDR3 sequence is 15 residues long. Trimming left V 4 bases short and J 0 bases short, with 10 bases between. Germline CDR1 reads LNHDA; CDR2 reads SQIVND (reference sequence).

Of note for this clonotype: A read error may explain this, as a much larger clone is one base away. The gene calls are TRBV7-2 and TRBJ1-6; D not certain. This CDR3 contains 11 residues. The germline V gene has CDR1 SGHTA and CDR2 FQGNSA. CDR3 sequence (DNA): TGTGTCAGCAGCTTAGGCTCACCCCTCCACTTT. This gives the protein CVSSLGSPLHF.

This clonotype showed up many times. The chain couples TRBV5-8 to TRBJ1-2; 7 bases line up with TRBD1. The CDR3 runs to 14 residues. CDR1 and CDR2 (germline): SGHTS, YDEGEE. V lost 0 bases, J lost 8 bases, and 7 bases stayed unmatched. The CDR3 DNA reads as TGTGCCAGCAGCTTGGGACAGGGAGTACGCGGCTACACCTTC. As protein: CASSLGQGVRGYTF. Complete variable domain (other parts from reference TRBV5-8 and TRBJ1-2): EAGVTQSPTHLIKTRGQQATLRCSPISGHTSVYWYQQALGLGLQFLLWYDEGEERNRGNFPPRFSGRQFPNYSSELNVNALELEDSALYLCASSLGQGVRGYTFGSGTRLTVV.

The CDR3 loop reads CASSSPGGHQYF. The CDR3 nucleotides are TGTGCCAGCAGCTCGCCAGGGGGACATCAGTACTTC. The J gene is TRBJ2-4, the V gene TRBV7-3, with 7 positions matching TRBD1. V shed 4 bases, J shed 12 bases, and the junction held 6 bases outside the gene matches. This CDR3 spans 12 amino acids. Germline CDR1 reads SGHTA; CDR2 reads FQGTGA.

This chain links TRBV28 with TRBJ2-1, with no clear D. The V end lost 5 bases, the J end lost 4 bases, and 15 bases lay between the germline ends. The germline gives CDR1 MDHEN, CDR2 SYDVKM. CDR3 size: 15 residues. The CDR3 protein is CASSPLGTGYNEQFF. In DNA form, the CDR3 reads TGTGCCAGCAGTCCCCTGGGCACGGGTTACAATGAGCAGTTCTTC.

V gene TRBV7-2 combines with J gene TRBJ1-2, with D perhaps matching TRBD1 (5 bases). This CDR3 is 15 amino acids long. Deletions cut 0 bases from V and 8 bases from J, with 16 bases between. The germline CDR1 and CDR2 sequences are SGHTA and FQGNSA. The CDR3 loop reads CASSLALTGLQGYTF. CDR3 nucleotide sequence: TGTGCCAGCAGCTTAGCGCTAACAGGATTACAAGGCTACACCTTC. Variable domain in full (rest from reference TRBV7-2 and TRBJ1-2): GAGVSQSPSNKVTEKGKDVELRCDPISGHTALYWYRQSLGQGLEFLIYFQGNSAPDKSGLPSDRFSAERTGGSVSTLTIQRTQQEDSAVYLCASSLALTGLQGYTFGSGTRLTVV.

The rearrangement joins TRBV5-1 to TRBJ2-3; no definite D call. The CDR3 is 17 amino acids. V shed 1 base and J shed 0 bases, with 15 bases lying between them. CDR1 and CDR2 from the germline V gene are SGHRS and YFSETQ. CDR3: CASSLSASSDSTDTQYF. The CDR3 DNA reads TGCGCCAGCAGCTTGTCGGCCTCCAGTGATAGCACAGATACGCAGTATTTT.

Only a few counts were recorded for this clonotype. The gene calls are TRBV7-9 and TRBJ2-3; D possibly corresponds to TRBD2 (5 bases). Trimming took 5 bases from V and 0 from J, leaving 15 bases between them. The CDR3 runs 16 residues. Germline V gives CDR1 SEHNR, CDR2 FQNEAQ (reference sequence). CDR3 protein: CASSPRAERSTDTQYF. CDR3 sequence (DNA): TGTGCCAGCAGCCCCCGCGCCGAGCGGAGCACAGATACGCAGTATTTT.